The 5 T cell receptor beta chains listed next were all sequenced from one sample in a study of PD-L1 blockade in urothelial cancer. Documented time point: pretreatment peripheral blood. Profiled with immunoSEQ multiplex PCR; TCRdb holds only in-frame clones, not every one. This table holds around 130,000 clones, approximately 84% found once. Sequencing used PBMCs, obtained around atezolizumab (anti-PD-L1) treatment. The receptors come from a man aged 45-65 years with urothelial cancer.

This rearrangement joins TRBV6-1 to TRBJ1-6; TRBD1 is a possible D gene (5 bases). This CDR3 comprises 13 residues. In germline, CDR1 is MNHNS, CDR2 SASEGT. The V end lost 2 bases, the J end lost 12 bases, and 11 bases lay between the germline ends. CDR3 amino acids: CASSESYDRPLHF. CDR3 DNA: TGTGCCAGCAGTGAATCTTACGACAGACCCCTCCACTTT.

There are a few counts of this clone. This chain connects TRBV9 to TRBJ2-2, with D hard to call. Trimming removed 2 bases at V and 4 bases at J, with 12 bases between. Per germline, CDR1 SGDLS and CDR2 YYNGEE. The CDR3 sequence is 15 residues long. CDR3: CASSVGAAITGELFF. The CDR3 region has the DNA TGTGCCAGCAGCGTCGGTGCCGCCATCACCGGGGAGCTGTTTTTT.

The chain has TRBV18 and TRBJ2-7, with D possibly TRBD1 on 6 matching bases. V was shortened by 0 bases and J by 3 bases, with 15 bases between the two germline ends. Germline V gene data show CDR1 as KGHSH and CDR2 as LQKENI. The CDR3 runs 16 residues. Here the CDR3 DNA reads TGTGCCAGCTCACCACCTACTGCGAGGACAGTCTACGAGCAGTACTTC. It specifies CASSPPTARTVYEQYF.

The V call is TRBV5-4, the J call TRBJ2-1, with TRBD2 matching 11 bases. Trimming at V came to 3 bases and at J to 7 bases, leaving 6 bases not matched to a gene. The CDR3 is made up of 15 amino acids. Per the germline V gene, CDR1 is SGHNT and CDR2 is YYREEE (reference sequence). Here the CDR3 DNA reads TGTGCCAGCAGCTCTGCGACTAGCGGGACAAATGAGCAGTTCTTC. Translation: CASSSATSGTNEQFF.

The CDR3: CAISRTGPISPLHF. CDR3 bases: TGTGCCATCAGCCGGACAGGGCCCATATCACCCCTCCACTTT. The chain uses TRBV10-3 and TRBJ1-6; 8 positions agree with TRBD1. There are 14 residues in the CDR3. The germline CDR1 and CDR2 sequences are ENHRY and SYGVKD. V was pared by 6 bases and J by 10 bases, with 8 bases of the junction left unmatched.